This TCR beta chain derives from a study of regulatory T cells in long-lasting Graves disease. Study results and limitations: Persistent disease exhibited a predilection for TRBV28, TRBJ1-2 and TRBJ2-5.

Through Arm-PCR of CDR3 regions and iRepertoire HTBI primers, TCR beta libraries were built. TCRdb ran MiXCR on the multiplex PCR reads and lists one entry per CDR3 protein. The sample comprises more than 450,000 distinct CDR3 sequences, 9.5% to 15% of which are singletons, and approximately 9.6% rests with the top ten. This clonotype was seen ten or more times. Its antigen is not identified. Trimming pared 5 bases from V and 5 bases from J, leaving 12 bases between. The CDR3 is 13 amino acids. Germline CDR1 and CDR2: SGHAT and FQNNGV. Noted time point: newly diagnosed GD, antithyroid drugs for less than 3 months. RNA isolated from PBMCs was used to make the TCR library. Xi'an, China, was home to the endocrinology department that provided patients. This sample was also put to use in a study of T cells in Graves' hyperthyroidism and ophthalmopathy.

Source: peripheral blood mononuclear cells (PBMCs), taken at new diagnosis, from a patient treated with antithyroid drugs. The chain employs TRBV11-2 and TRBJ2-5; TRBD2 is a possible D gene (5 bases). This TCR was sampled from a young woman with Graves disease. The CDR3 nucleotides read TGTGCCAGCAGCCCGGGAACAGTGGAGACCCAGTACTTC. Translated, it gives CASSPGTVETQYF. The whole variable domain, remainder taken from reference TRBV11-2 and TRBJ2-5, is EAGVAQSPRYKIIEKRQSVAFWCNPISGHATLYWYQQILGQGPKLLIQFQNNGVVDDSQLPKDRFSAERLKGVDSTLKIQPAKLEDSAVYLCASSPGTVETQYFGPGTRLLVL.